The clone carrying this TCR beta chain was seen at least ten times. What it binds is not known. The sample originates from a study of T-cell reconstitution after alpha-beta-depleted transplantation in children. TCRbeta library construction was performed incorporating unique molecular identifiers. TCRdb independently ran MiXCR on the PCR reads; one entry per CDR3 protein. Found here are roughly 240,000 distinct CDR3 sequences, roughly 8% of them singletons; the top ten hold nearly 6.5%. Study results and limitations: Approximately two months post-transplant, alpha-beta T cells reportedly originated from several hundred expanded graft clones.

From germline, CDR1 is LNHDA and CDR2 SQIVND (reference sequence). This CDR3 region has 13 residues. V lost 9 bases and J 1 base, leaving 12 bases between the germline ends. The chain combines TRBV19 with TRBJ1-2; D may be TRBD1 (5 bases). The input for sequencing was PBMCs, mostly from graft donor cells, taken 180 days after TCRalphabeta/CD19-depleted stem cell transplant. The receptor comes from a male patient younger than 18 who had a stem cell transplant for acute lymphoblastic leukemia, so the T cells may come from the graft donor. CDR3 protein: CASQTVLNYGYTF. The CDR3, as DNA: TGTGCCAGCCAGACAGTCCTTAACTATGGCTACACCTTC.